What follows are 18 T cell receptor beta chains derived from one specimen sequenced in a study of T cells in Graves' hyperthyroidism and ophthalmopathy. Amplification of TCR beta CDR3 regions used RNA as the template. HTBI primers were used for first-round RT-PCR of the TCR CDR3. TCRdb analysed the multiplex PCR reads with MiXCR anew, one entry per CDR3 protein. The sample consists of hundreds of thousands of distinct CDR3 sequences, about 14% of them appearing once. Input material: blood. The receptors shown here come from a woman between 45 and 60 years old with Graves' ophthalmopathy.

This clonotype has just a few counts. The chain couples TRBV19 to TRBJ1-1, with D uncertain. Per germline, CDR1 LNHDA and CDR2 SQIVND (reference sequence). This CDR3 is built from 14 residues. Deletions cut 7 bases from V and 1 base from J, with 13 bases between. The DNA of the CDR3 is TGTGCCAGTACCCCCTTCCGGGGGAACACTGAAGCTTTCTTT. This gives the protein CASTPFRGNTEAFF.

J is TRBJ2-1 and V is TRBV20-1, with 9 bases fitting TRBD2. Germline-derived CDR1 and CDR2 are DFQATT and SNEGSKA (reference sequence). Trimming took 5 bases from V and 15 from J; bases not matched to a gene: 11. CDR3 length equals 12 residues. In DNA, the CDR3 is TGCAGTGCTGAACAGATCGGGACTAGCATGTTCTTC. It encodes CSAEQIGTSMFF.

This clonotype has more than one count but fewer than ten. Given a much more abundant clone one base away, this may be a read error. This sequence joins TRBV11-2 and TRBJ2-2, with 12 positions matching TRBD1. CDR3 length: 16 residues. CDR1 and CDR2 (germline): SGHAT, FQNNGV. The ends lost 4 bases at V and 6 bases at J; junction bases unmatched: 6. CDR3 amino acids: CASSSRDRGLAGELFF. As DNA, the CDR3 is TGTGCCAGCAGCTCCAGGGACAGGGGGCTGGCCGGGGAGCTGTTTTTT.

This clonotype occurred many times. The rearrangement joins TRBV10-3 to TRBJ2-3, with 15 bases that match TRBD2. The length of the CDR3 is 20 residues. Germline lookup yields CDR1 ENHRY and CDR2 SYGVKD. V shed 3 bases, J shed 4 bases, and the junction held 14 bases outside the gene matches. CDR3: CAISEPLGTSGRMGADTQYF. The CDR3 DNA sequence: TGTGCCATCAGTGAACCCCTAGGGACTAGCGGGAGGATGGGGGCAGATACGCAGTATTTT.

The V gene is TRBV9, the J gene TRBJ2-3; 7 positions agree with TRBD1. Germline CDR1 reads SGDLS; CDR2 reads YYNGEE. CDR3 length: 16 residues. V lost 4 bases to trimming and J lost 8 bases; unmatched junction nucleotides: 16. This chain's CDR3 is CASSKPGTEYFGTQYF. The CDR3 DNA reads as TGTGCCAGCAGCAAACCAGGGACAGAATATTTTGGTACGCAGTATTTT.

The genes are TRBV29-1 and TRBJ1-4; D uncertain. The CDR3 spans 12 residues. Deletions cut 7 bases from V and 5 bases from J, with 11 bases between. Germline values: CDR1 SQVTM, CDR2 ANQGSEA. CDR3 sequence (DNA): TGCAGCGGGAGAAGCGGGAATGAAAAACTGTTTTTT. It encodes CSGRSGNEKLFF.

This clonotype was counted many times. The CDR3 loop reads CASSPRQGGYEKLFF. In DNA, the CDR3 is TGTGCCAGCAGCCCGAGACAGGGCGGTTATGAAAAACTGTTTTTT. The rearrangement uses TRBV12-3 or TRBV12-4 and TRBJ1-4; 7 bases map to TRBD1. This CDR3 comprises 15 residues. The V gene end was trimmed by 6 bases and the J gene end by 6 bases; junction bases not matched to a gene: 10.

The J gene is TRBJ1-1, the V gene TRBV29-1; a possible D gene is TRBD1 (5 bases). This CDR3 has 14 amino acids. V gave up 7 bases and J gave up 3 bases, with 18 bases separating them. Germline V CDR1 and CDR2: SQVTM, ANQGSEA. The CDR3 nucleotides read TGCAGCGCCGGAGGGGTACCTTTGGACACTGAAGCTTTCTTT. Residues: CSAGGVPLDTEAFF.

The genes are TRBV13 and TRBJ2-3, with D maybe TRBD2 (6 bases). Looked up from germline, CDR1 is PRHDT and CDR2 is FYEKMQ (reference sequence). The CDR3 consists of 17 residues. V gave up 1 base and J gave up 1 base, with 15 bases separating them. The CDR3 is CASSLDGSGGGTDTQYF. CDR3 DNA sequence: TGTGCCAGCAGCTTAGATGGGAGCGGCGGGGGCACAGATACGCAGTATTTT.

In its sample, this clonotype was seen many times. This chain connects TRBV28 to TRBJ2-7; the match to TRBD2 covers 7 bases. This CDR3 has 23 residues. Germline assignment: CDR1 MDHEN and CDR2 SYDVKM. Trimming removed 5 bases from V and 3 bases from J; junction bases left unmatched: 34. The DNA for the CDR3 is TGTGCCAGCAGTCTGCGAACCTCTGCCTCTGGGGGGGTCGGCGAGCGGAGTTACTACGAGCAGTACTTC. It translates to CASSLRTSASGGVGERSYYEQYF.

The chain is built from TRBV6-2 or TRBV6-3 and TRBJ2-1; TRBD2 aligns across 10 bases. Unmatched junction bases numbered 9, after V lost 6 bases and J lost 7 bases. The germline V gene encodes CDR1 MNHEY and CDR2 SVGEGT. The CDR3 runs to 15 residues. The CDR3 DNA sequence: TGTGCCAGCAGCCGTCTAGCGGGAGTGGGTAATGAGCAGTTCTTC. This encodes CASSRLAGVGNEQFF.

The rearrangement uses TRBV19 and TRBJ1-5; TRBD1 agrees at 8 bases. J gave up 7 bases and V 4 bases, and 12 bases lay outside the gene matches. There are 16 residues in the CDR3. The germline CDR1 and CDR2 sequences are LNHDA and SQIVND (reference sequence). The CDR3: CASSKTPGQDGQPQHF. The CDR3 bases are TGTGCCAGTAGTAAAACCCCGGGACAGGATGGACAGCCCCAGCATTTT.

The CDR3 region is CASSKDGGTEAFF. As DNA, the CDR3 is TGTGCCAGCAGCAAGGACGGGGGCACTGAAGCTTTCTTT. The chain employs TRBV12-3 or TRBV12-4 and TRBJ1-1; TRBD1 might be the D (5 bases). CDR3 length: 13 amino acids. V was pared by 6 bases and J by 4 bases, with 12 bases between.

For this clonotype: At one boundary the junction diverges from the germline segment, which might be a read error. The CDR3 is CASSQSGQGYGQYF. The CDR3 region has the DNA TGCGCCAGCAGCCAAAGCGGACAGGGCTACGGGCAGTACTTC. The V and J genes are TRBV4-1 and TRBJ2-7; 8 nucleotides line up with TRBD1. The CDR3 runs 14 residues. Germline loops: CDR1 MGHRA, CDR2 YSYEKL.

This clonotype has more than one count but fewer than ten. This rearrangement joins TRBV24-1 to TRBJ2-7; D is unclear. Trimming took off 3 bases at V and 2 bases at J, with 13 bases between the two ends. This CDR3 is built from 15 residues. Germline CDR1 KGHDR, CDR2 SFDVKD. Written as DNA, the CDR3 is TGTGCCACCAGTGATGGGAATACCCGTCCCTACGAGCAGTACTTC. Encoded protein: CATSDGNTRPYEQYF.

V is TRBV4-2 and J is TRBJ2-5; D not resolved. Germline loops: CDR1 LGHNA, CDR2 YNFKEQ. The CDR3 runs 12 residues. The V and J ends lost 8 bases and 2 bases respectively, with 9 bases between them. The CDR3 loop reads CASWVSQETQYF. The CDR3 nucleotides read TGTGCCAGCTGGGTTAGTCAAGAGACCCAGTACTTC.

In nucleotides, the CDR3 is TGCGCCAGCAGCCAGCGCAACCGGGACGGAGCCTACAATGAGCAGTTCTTC. Translating it yields CASSQRNRDGAYNEQFF. The chain has TRBV4-3 and TRBJ2-1; TRBD1 or TRBD2 may be the D gene (5 bases each). This CDR3 spans 17 amino acids. From germline, CDR1 is LGHNA and CDR2 YSLEER. The germline V and J ends were trimmed by 3 bases and 2 bases, with 17 bases remaining between them.

The chain recombines TRBV20-1 with TRBJ2-1, with 9 bases lining up with TRBD2. Trimming removed 2 bases from V and 7 bases from J; junction bases left unmatched: 9. CDR1 is DFQATT, CDR2 SNEGSKA, per germline (reference sequence). The CDR3 runs to 15 residues. The CDR3 is CSARSLAGADNEQFF. Written as DNA, the CDR3 is TGCAGTGCTAGATCATTAGCGGGAGCGGATAATGAGCAGTTCTTC.